Listed here is a single TCR beta chain. Antigen: not known. This record comes from a study of T-cell memory formation after mild COVID-19. Overall study: The study found TCR clusters largely donor specific. Study-wide points: The study found balanced CD4/CD8 in clones contracting day 15 to 85 and a CD4+ lean in later expanders. Chiefly within CM and EM were the contracting CD4+ clones; CD8+ ones were within EMRA.

The TCR alpha and TCR beta cDNA libraries, bearing sample barcodes and UMIs, were generated by 5'RACE using constant-segment primers. MiXCR, run by TCRdb on the 5' RACE reads, gives a single entry per CDR3 protein. The sample carries 250,000 to 300,000 distinct CDR3 sequences, approximately 8% recorded once. V gave up 0 bases and J gave up 5 bases, with 10 bases separating them. The CDR3 is 14 amino acids. Germline V gene data show CDR1 as SGHTA and CDR2 as FQGNSA. The chain employs TRBV7-2 and TRBJ2-5, with D possibly matching TRBD1 (5 bases). The sequencing input was PBMCs or a T cell subset sorted from them (not recorded which). The receptor was derived from a man aged 18 to 30 who had mild COVID-19 (a few samples of this study predate the infection). Cell type and time point are not known. CDR3 coding DNA: TGTGCCAGCAGCTTAGCGGGGCCCTCGGAGACCCAGTACTTC. This codes for CASSLAGPSETQYF.